The 19 T cell receptor beta chains below were found in one sample sequenced in a study of blood T cells in healthy people across ages. Primers used in a second PCR of roughly 6 to 12 cycles were a sample-barcoded 5' primer and a J-beta primer mix. One entry per CDR3 protein results from TCRdb running MiXCR on the 5' RACE reads. Among roughly 500,000 distinct CDR3 sequences listed, 27% were seen once. The sequenced material came from blood. The source of these receptors is a woman aged 70 to 79 in good health.

This chain connects TRBV9 to TRBJ1-2; TRBD1 might be the D (6 bases). V was cut by 3 bases and J by 4 bases, with 10 bases left in between. Germline V gene sequence: CDR1 SGDLS, CDR2 YYNGEE. This CDR3 comprises 13 residues. The CDR3 DNA is TGTGCCAGCAGCGCACAGGGTGCCTATGGCTACACCTTC. Protein product: CASSAQGAYGYTF.

This clonotype appeared a few times. The chain uses TRBV5-1 and TRBJ2-3, with 8 bases fitting TRBD1. V was clipped by 4 bases and J by 4 bases; unmatched bases: 14. The CDR3 is 17 residues long. Germline-derived CDR1 and CDR2 are SGHRS and YFSETQ. CDR3 region: CASSPGDRFSSSDTQYF. The CDR3 region has the DNA TGCGCCAGCAGCCCCGGGGACAGGTTCTCTTCATCAGATACGCAGTATTTT.

This clonotype was seen only a few times. The chain links TRBV27 to TRBJ2-5; TRBD2 agrees at 12 bases. The end of the DNA aligns better with TRBJ2-7, so the J call may be wrong. This CDR3 spans 17 amino acids. Looked up from germline, CDR1 is MNHEY and CDR2 is SMNVEV (reference sequence). The CDR3 loop reads CASSHPTTSGGSYEQYF. The DNA for the CDR3 is TGTGCCAGCAGTCACCCGACTACTAGCGGGGGGTCCTACGAGCAGTACTTC.

The CDR3 spells CASSLDRTARRNTIYF. The CDR3 DNA reads as TGTGCCAGCAGCTTAGATAGGACAGCGAGGAGGAACACCATATATTTT. The chain couples TRBV7-8 to TRBJ1-3; possibly TRBD1 for D (6 bases). Between the trimmed V and J ends, which lost 1 base and 7 bases, there was a span of 17 bases. The germline V gene encodes CDR1 SGHVS and CDR2 FQNEAQ. The length of the CDR3 is 16 residues.

This clonotype appeared many times. This chain uses TRBV7-2 with TRBJ2-5; D call uncertain. The germline CDR1 and CDR2 sequences are SGHTA and FQGNSA. Trimming took off 2 bases at V and 5 bases at J, with 12 bases between the two ends. This CDR3 contains 14 residues. The CDR3 is CASSLTPDLETQYF. CDR3 nucleotides: TGTGCCAGCAGCTTAACCCCTGATTTGGAGACCCAGTACTTC.

This clonotype was detected ten times or more. This chain joins TRBV15 and TRBJ2-4; D assignment may be TRBD1 or TRBD2 (6 bases each). The CDR3 has 18 amino acids. The germline V and J ends were trimmed by 3 bases and 0 bases, with 18 bases remaining between them. Germline lookup yields CDR1 LNHNV and CDR2 YYDKDF (reference sequence). The CDR3 region is CATSSVLGGGLAKNIQYF. Written as DNA, the CDR3 is TGTGCCACCAGCAGCGTCTTAGGGGGAGGACTAGCCAAAAACATTCAGTACTTC.

The rearrangement joins TRBV19 to TRBJ2-4, with 12 bases lining up with TRBD1. The germline CDR1 and CDR2 sequences are LNHDA and SQIVND (reference sequence). The CDR3 sequence is 14 residues long. V lost 0 bases and J lost 12; bases outside the gene matches: 3. CDR3 in DNA: TGTGCCAGTAGTATAGAGGGACAGGGGGCGGGTCAGTACTTC. The encoded protein is CASSIEGQGAGQYF.

The rearrangement links TRBV24-1 to TRBJ2-5; a weak D match, TRBD2 (5 bases). Gene TRBJ2-7 matches the end of the DNA better, so the J call may be wrong. The CDR3 loop spans 15 amino acids. Germline CDR1 is KGHDR and CDR2 is SFDVKD. The CDR3, as DNA: TGTGCCACCAGTGAGACCCGGGGTTCGGGCGACGAGCAGTACTTC. Encoded protein: CATSETRGSGDEQYF.

This rearrangement joins TRBV4-3 to TRBJ2-5; D is unclear. V was pared by 0 bases and J by 0 bases, with 8 bases between. CDR1 LGHNA and CDR2 YSLEER come from the germline V gene. The CDR3 is 15 residues long. CDR3 DNA: TGCGCCAGCAGCCAAGATATGGCGCACCAAGAGACCCAGTACTTC. This sequence encodes CASSQDMAHQETQYF.

This clonotype was observed a handful of times. This rearrangement joins TRBV10-3 to TRBJ1-2; weak D call: TRBD1 (5 bases). CDR3 length: 15 residues. Germline CDR1 is ENHRY and CDR2 is SYGVKD. Between the trimmed V and J ends, which lost 3 bases and 3 bases, there was a span of 14 bases. The CDR3 DNA sequence: TGTGCCATCAGTGATCCGGCGGGGGTCGACTATGGCTACACCTTC. Its protein is CAISDPAGVDYGYTF.

This clonotype was seen a handful of times. J is TRBJ2-2 and V is TRBV19, with D perhaps being TRBD1 or TRBD2 (7 bases each). The CDR3 contains 15 residues. V shed 10 bases and J shed 6 bases, with 21 bases lying between them. CDR1 and CDR2 (germline): LNHDA, SQIVND (reference sequence). CDR3 sequence: CATKTGEGRAGELFF. The CDR3 region has the DNA TGTGCCACTAAAACAGGGGAGGGTAGGGCCGGGGAGCTGTTTTTT.

This clonotype was counted between two and nine times. The gene calls are TRBV2 and TRBJ2-6; D assignment may be TRBD1 or TRBD2 (5 bases each). Looked up from germline, CDR1 is SNHLY and CDR2 is FYNNEI. There are 14 residues in the CDR3. V was cut by 6 bases and J by 2 bases, with 8 bases left in between. The CDR3 is CASRGDAGANVLTF. CDR3 in DNA: TGTGCCAGCAGAGGGGACGCTGGGGCCAACGTCCTGACTTTC.

This clonotype occurred a few times. The chain is built from TRBV29-1 and TRBJ1-4; D is possibly TRBD1 (5 bases). Trimming shortened V by 4 bases and J by 7 bases, and 13 bases separated the two germline ends. The CDR3 length is 13 residues. CDR1 and CDR2 (germline): SQVTM, ANQGSEA. CDR3 nucleotides: TGCAGCGTTGGAGGGCAGGGAGGTGAAAAACTGTTTTTT. It translates to CSVGGQGGEKLFF.

This clonotype appeared a few times. No conserved phenylalanine or tryptophan ends this CDR3, so it is likely a read error. The chain is built from TRBV5-1 and TRBJ1-4; 7 nucleotides agree with TRBD1. Germline assignment: CDR1 SGHRS and CDR2 YFSETQ. The junction had 6 bases not matched to a gene; V was cut back by 3 bases and J by 7 bases. This CDR3 spans 14 amino acids. The CDR3 coding sequence is TGCGCCAGCAGCTGGCAGGGGGATGGTGAAAAACTGTTTCTT. Protein sequence: CASSWQGDGEKLFL.

This clonotype was detected a few times. This chain links TRBV5-1 with TRBJ1-2, with D tentatively TRBD1 (5 bases). This CDR3 spans 16 amino acids. The germline CDR1 and CDR2 sequences are SGHRS and YFSETQ. The V end lost 0 bases, the J end lost 4 bases, and 16 bases lay between the germline ends. For the CDR3, the DNA is TGCGCCAGCAGCTTGGAATCCGGGGGACCCGTCTATGGCTACACCTTC. Translating gives CASSLESGGPVYGYTF.

This clonotype was observed a few times. The CDR3 DNA follows: TGCGCCAGCAGCCAAGAAATCCCCGGGACAATTACCAACACCGGGGAGCTGTTTTTT. Translation: CASSQEIPGTITNTGELFF. The J gene is TRBJ2-2, the V gene TRBV4-3, with D maybe TRBD1 (6 bases). There are 19 residues in the CDR3. V shed 0 bases and J shed 2 bases, with 19 bases lying between them. The germline gives CDR1 LGHNA, CDR2 YSLEER.

The V gene is TRBV28, the J gene TRBJ1-4; 10 bases fit TRBD1. The CDR3 covers 15 residues. CDR1 is MDHEN and CDR2 is SYDVKM in the germline V gene. After removal of 4 bases from V and 8 bases from J, the junction contained 7 bases not matched to a gene. CDR3 in amino acids: CASSSTGQGREKLFF. The CDR3 region has the DNA TGTGCCAGCAGTTCAACGGGACAGGGGAGGGAAAAACTGTTTTTT.

This clonotype has just a few counts. At one end, the junction sequence differs from germline, possibly due to a read error. The chain is built from TRBV7-9 and TRBJ2-5, with 8 bases that match TRBD1. This CDR3 spans 12 amino acids. Germline V gives CDR1 SEHNR, CDR2 FQNEAQ (reference sequence). CDR3 loop: CASSSLRQGRFF. DNA for the CDR3: TGTGCCAGCAGTTCATTACGACAGGGGCGGTTCTTC.

The rearrangement links TRBV6-5 to TRBJ2-2, with D perhaps matching TRBD2 (6 bases). Germline CDR1 reads MNHEY; CDR2 reads SVGAGI. The length of the CDR3 is 15 residues. Trimming took off 2 bases at V and 0 bases at J, with 7 bases between the two ends. The CDR3 DNA sequence: TGTGCCAGCAGTTACGGGGGGACGAACACCGGGGAGCTGTTTTTT. Amino acid sequence: CASSYGGTNTGELFF.